The clone carrying this T cell receptor (beta chain) was recorded at least ten times. No antigen is known for it. iRepertoire HTBI primers and Arm-PCR of CDR3 regions built TCR beta libraries. Using its own MiXCR run on the multiplex PCR reads, TCRdb lists one record per CDR3 protein. The profile shows 500,000 or so distinct CDR3 sequences, about 16% of them singletons. The ends were cut back, 4 bases at V and 5 bases at J, with 14 bases in the middle. The CDR3 spans 13 residues. Per germline, CDR1 SQVTM and CDR2 ANQGSEA. This record belongs to a study of regulatory T cells in long-lasting Graves disease. General observations from the study: The study found lower TCR diversity in persistent Graves' patients than in newly diagnosed ones.

Time point denoted: newly diagnosed GD, antithyroid drugs for less than 3 months. RNA isolated from PBMCs was used to make the TCR library. These records were also assigned to another study, of T cells in Graves' hyperthyroidism and ophthalmopathy.

This chain joins TRBV29-1 and TRBJ2-5; D is perhaps TRBD1 (6 bases). This sample comprised peripheral blood mononuclear cells (PBMCs), obtained at new diagnosis, from a patient treated with antithyroid drugs. This TCR was sampled from a man aged 40-50 years with Graves disease. This chain's CDR3 is CSVGGQGPETQYF. As DNA, the CDR3 is TGCAGCGTTGGCGGGCAGGGGCCCGAGACCCAGTACTTC.